A selection of T cell receptor beta chains follows, all from one sample in a study of read filtering for tumor transcriptome and immune sequencing. From the reads, TCRdb called clonotypes with MiXCR, one entry per CDR3 protein. The repertoire includes more than 55,000 distinct CDR3 sequences, roughly 20% of them detected once, and approximately 11% sits in the top ten. Sequencing was carried out using a population of CD138-negative cells sorted from bone marrow. The receptor set was obtained from a donor aged 40 or older with multiple myeloma. Each CDR3 is given with its conserved first and last residue. A D gene is named only where the DNA matches it firmly. Clone size appears in some rows only: once, few, many, or a class for an expanded clone.

many TRBJ1-1 . TRBV3-1 CASSQEGGWTEAFF TGTGCCAGCAGCCAAGAGGGGGGGTGGACTGAAGCTTTCTTT
many TRBJ2-1 TRBD2 TRBV19 CASSLGLAGFNEQFF TGTGCCAGCAGTCTGGGACTAGCGGGATTCAATGAGCAGTTCTTC
many TRBJ2-7 TRBD2 TRBV29-1 CSVVSGVGYEQYF TGCAGCGTTGTGAGCGGGGTAGGGTACGAGCAGTACTTC
. TRBJ2-5 . TRBV5-6 CASSLNRGRGETQYF TGTGCCAGCAGCTTGAACCGGGGACGAGGAGAGACCCAGTACTTC
. TRBJ1-3 . TRBV14 CASSPPRQRLSTIYF TGTGCCAGCAGCCCTCCTAGACAGCGGCTTTCCACCATATATTTT
few TRBJ1-6 . TRBV12-3/TRBV12-4 CASSPSGADNSPLHF TGTGCCAGCAGCCCTTCGGGGGCCGATAATTCACCCCTCCACTTT
few TRBJ1-4 . TRBV20-1 CSSYSGSAYEKLFF TGCAGTTCGTACTCCGGCTCCGCCTATGAAAAACTGTTTTTT
many TRBJ2-7 . TRBV11-2 CASSLAAGGTYEQYF TGTGCCAGCAGCTTAGCGGCAGGGGGGACCTACGAGCAGTACTTC
many TRBJ2-5 TRBD2 TRBV5-1 CASSFSGGIFQETQYF TGCGCCAGCAGCTTCAGCGGGGGGATTTTCCAAGAGACCCAGTACTTC
. TRBJ2-7 . TRBV3-1 CASSRGLVAEQYF TGTGCCAGCAGCCGCGGATTAGTGGCAGAGCAGTACTTC
many TRBJ1-1 TRBD1 TRBV20-1 CSARDRRQGNTEAFF TGCAGTGCTAGAGATCGACGACAGGGGAACACTGAAGCTTTCTTT
many TRBJ2-1 . TRBV30 CAWSGPGANEQFF TGTGCCTGGAGTGGGCCTGGGGCGAATGAGCAGTTCTTC
many TRBJ2-3 TRBD2 TRBV7-9 CASSRGGLAGVTDTQYF TGTGCCAGCAGCCGAGGGGGACTAGCGGGAGTCACAGATACGCAGTATTTT
many TRBJ2-1 TRBD1 TRBV2 CASSARQGAGAEQFF TGTGCCAGCAGTGCCCGACAGGGGGCCGGCGCTGAGCAGTTCTTC
. TRBJ2-3 . TRBV20-1 CSASSDTQYF TGCAGTGCTAGTTCAGATACGCAGTATTTT
many TRBJ2-5 . TRBV7-9 CASSPPGRQETQYF TGTGCCAGCAGCCCGCCCGGACGCCAAGAGACCCAGTACTTC
many TRBJ2-2 . TRBV29-1 CSVYTEAGELFF TGCAGCGTTTACACGGAGGCCGGGGAGCTGTTTTTT
many TRBJ1-2 TRBD1 TRBV28 CATNRGQGYGYTF TGTGCCACAAACAGGGGGCAGGGCTATGGCTACACCTTC
many TRBJ1-5 TRBD1 TRBV29-1 CSVGQGDQPQHF TGCAGCGTGGGACAGGGAGATCAGCCCCAGCATTTT
. TRBJ1-2 . TRBV20-1 CSAESDPNTGYGYTF TGCAGTGCCGAGTCTGACCCCAACACGGGGTATGGCTACACCTTC
many TRBJ2-1 TRBD2 TRBV7-9 CASSPLTSSNEQFF TGTGCCAGCAGCCCACTGACTAGCAGCAATGAGCAGTTCTTC
many TRBJ2-3 . TRBV6-5 CASSYSKAGPRPDTQYF TGTGCCAGCAGTTACTCGAAGGCAGGGCCCCGTCCGGATACGCAGTATTTT
. TRBJ1-3 . TRBV20-1 CSAERTASGNTIYF TGCAGTGCTGAAAGGACAGCCTCTGGAAACACCATATATTTT
many TRBJ2-3 . TRBV10-2 CASKVAGETDTQYF TGCGCCAGCAAGGTGGCAGGAGAAACAGATACGCAGTATTTT
many TRBJ2-5 . TRBV20-1 CSARGGTPPQETQYF TGCAGTGCTAGAGGAGGGACACCTCCGCAGGAGACCCAGTACTTC
many TRBJ2-7 TRBD1 TRBV4-2 CASSRSGQIDYEQYF TGTGCCAGCAGCCGATCGGGACAGATTGACTACGAGCAGTACTTC
many TRBJ2-1 . TRBV2 CASSDAGISYNEQFF TGTGCCAGCAGTGACGCGGGGATCTCCTACAATGAGCAGTTCTTC
. TRBJ2-1 TRBD2 TRBV12-3/TRBV12-4 CASRLTSGRKDEQSF TGTGCCAGCCGCTTGACTAGCGGGAGAAAGGATGAGCAGTCCTTC
many TRBJ1-1 . TRBV6-6 CASRFTNTEAFF TGTGCCAGCAGGTTCACGAACACTGAAGCTTTCTTT
. TRBJ1-1 . TRBV5-1 CASSLELGRDTEALF TGCGCCAGCAGCTTGGAGCTGGGGAGGGACACAGAAGCTCTCTTT
many TRBJ1-5 . TRBV20-1 CSARESPEMPQHF TGCAGTGCTAGAGAGAGTCCCGAGATGCCCCAGCATTTT
many TRBJ2-5 TRBD2 TRBV5-1 CASSSSSSSGRFGETQYF TGCGCCAGCAGCTCGTCATCATCTAGCGGGAGATTTGGAGAGACCCAGTACTTC
many TRBJ1-5 TRBD1 TRBV7-2 CASSLQDRGNQPQHF TGTGCCAGCAGCTTACAGGACAGGGGAAATCAGCCCCAGCATTTT
. TRBJ2-2 . TRBV15 CATSRERVQGPGELFF TGTGCCACCAGCAGAGAGAGGGTGCAAGGGCCCGGGGAGCTGTTTTTT
many TRBJ2-7 . TRBV2 CASRPDYSYEQYF TGTGCCAGCAGGCCGGACTACTCCTACGAGCAGTACTTC
many TRBJ2-1 TRBD2 TRBV7-9 CASSPNLGLAGASYNEQFF TGTGCCAGCAGCCCCAACCTGGGACTAGCGGGAGCATCCTACAATGAGCAGTTCTTC
many TRBJ2-1 TRBD2 TRBV7-6 CASSRATSGSGEQFF TGTGCCAGCAGCCGAGCGACTAGCGGGAGCGGTGAGCAGTTCTTC
many TRBJ2-3 . TRBV7-3 CASSLLSGGDTQYF TGTGCCAGCAGCTTACTATCCGGGGGCGATACGCAGTATTTT
. TRBJ2-3 TRBD2 TRBV15 CATSRGLRTSGRDTQYF TGTGCCACCAGCAGAGGTCTAAGGACTAGCGGGAGAGATACGCAGTATTTT
many TRBJ1-4 . TRBV4-1 CASSPYGVREKLFF TGCGCCAGCAGCCCCTATGGGGTAAGAGAAAAACTGTTTTTT
many TRBJ2-7 TRBD2 TRBV5-1 CASSLAGGGRSSYEQYF TGCGCCAGCAGCTTGGCGGGGGGGGGCAGGAGCTCCTACGAGCAGTACTTC
once TRBJ2-2 TRBD2 TRBV29-1 CTAESGAVGKLFF TGCACCGCTGAGAGCGGGGCGGTCGGGAAGCTGTTTTTT
many TRBJ2-5 . TRBV11-2 CASSTGLEQETQYF TGTGCCAGCAGCACGGGACTGGAGCAAGAGACCCAGTACTTC
. TRBJ2-3 TRBD2 TRBV20-1 CSARIAGEDTDTQYF TGCAGTGCTAGAATTGCGGGAGAGGACACAGATACGCAGTATTTT
once TRBJ2-1 . TRBV25-1 CPSTDWDQRKGYEQFF TGTCCCAGCACTGATTGGGACCAGAGGAAGGGGTATGAGCAGTTCTTC
few TRBJ2-2 TRBD1 TRBV28 CASTKDRGQNGELFF TGTGCCAGCACTAAGGACAGGGGGCAGAACGGGGAGCTGTTTTTT
. TRBJ1-1 . TRBV7-9 CASSAETRTTEAFF TGTGCCAGTAGCGCAGAGACTCGGACCACTGAAGCTTTCTTT
. TRBJ2-2 TRBD2 TRBV28 CASSLWGPGGTGELFF TGTGCCAGCAGTTTATGGGGCCCGGGAGGGACCGGGGAGCTGTTTTTT
. TRBJ2-1 TRBD1 TRBV2 CATSDRVNEQFF TGTGCCACTTCAGACAGGGTCAATGAGCAGTTCTTC
many TRBJ1-5 TRBD1 TRBV28 CASSTRGSNQPQHF TGTGCCAGCAGTACCAGGGGGAGCAATCAGCCCCAGCATTTT
many TRBJ2-5 . TRBV23-1 CASGPPGTKQETQYF TGCGCCAGCGGCCCCCCCGGTACCAAACAAGAGACCCAGTACTTC
many TRBJ2-6 . TRBV23-1 CASSHPHGAGANVLTF TGCGCCAGCAGTCATCCGCATGGGGCCGGGGCCAACGTCCTGACTTTC
many TRBJ2-3 TRBD2 TRBV20-1 CSARAVSGGAPPDTQYF TGCAGTGCTAGGGCGGTTAGCGGGGGGGCCCCCCCAGATACGCAGTATTTT
many TRBJ2-5 . TRBV29-1 CSFYGGGSETQYF TGCAGCTTTTACGGAGGAGGGAGCGAGACCCAGTACTTC
many TRBJ1-5 . TRBV4-2 CASSQEGAGRQPQHF TGTGCCAGCAGCCAAGAGGGGGCAGGGCGCCAGCCCCAGCATTTT
few TRBJ2-3 . TRBV7-3 CASSLGRQGDTQYF TGTGCCAGCAGCTTGGGAAGGCAGGGAGATACGCAGTATTTT